The present entry profiles one T cell receptor beta chain with its context. As yet, its antigen is unknown. In patients aged 18 to 65, hyperthyroidism was newly diagnosed, with duration under 2 months. These data come from a study of T cells in Graves' hyperthyroidism and ophthalmopathy. Study-wide background: Initial diagnosis, before any treatment, was when peripheral blood was collected. Study-level findings and limits: A median 6.5 months before onset, the model predicted ophthalmopathy. By a 13 V-J model, ophthalmopathy was set apart from stable hyperthyroidism.

RNA transcripts provided the source from which TCR beta CDR3 regions were amplified. During a first-round RT-PCR of the TCR CDR3, the HTBI primer set was used. Each CDR3 protein gets one entry after TCRdb re-called the multiplex PCR reads with MiXCR. The repertoire holds around 700,000 distinct CDR3 sequences, with 30% to 40% as singletons. This clonotype was obtained from a woman aged 40 to 50 with Graves' hyperthyroidism. The specimen sequenced was blood.

The CDR3: CASTPRGGGSNEQFF. The CDR3 bases are TGTGCCAGCACCCCGCGGGGGGGCGGGAGCAATGAGCAGTTCTTC. The chain joins TRBV7-9 to TRBJ2-1; 9 bases align to TRBD2. The germline gives CDR1 SEHNR, CDR2 FQNEAQ (reference sequence). CDR3 length: 15 residues. V lost 7 bases and J lost 6; bases outside the gene matches: 10.